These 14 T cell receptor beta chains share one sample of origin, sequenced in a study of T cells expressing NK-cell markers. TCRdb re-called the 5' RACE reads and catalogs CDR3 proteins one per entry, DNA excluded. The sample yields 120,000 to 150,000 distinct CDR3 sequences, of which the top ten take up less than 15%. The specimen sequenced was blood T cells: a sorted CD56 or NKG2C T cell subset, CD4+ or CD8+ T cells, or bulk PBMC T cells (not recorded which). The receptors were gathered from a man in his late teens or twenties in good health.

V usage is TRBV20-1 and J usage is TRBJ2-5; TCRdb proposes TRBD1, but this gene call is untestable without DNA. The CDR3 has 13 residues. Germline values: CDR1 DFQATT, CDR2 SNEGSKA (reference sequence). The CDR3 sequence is CSASDRVQETQYF.

The CDR3: CASSFPTSGSRPDEQFF. The chain combines TRBV11-2 with TRBJ2-1; with no DNA, the TCRdb D assignment of TRBD2 cannot be verified. Germline V lookup: CDR1 SGHAT, CDR2 FQNNGV. This CDR3 is 17 amino acids long.

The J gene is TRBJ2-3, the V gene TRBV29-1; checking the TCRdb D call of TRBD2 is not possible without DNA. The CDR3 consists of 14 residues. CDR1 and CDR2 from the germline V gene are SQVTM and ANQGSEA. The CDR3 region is CSAQRSPNSDTQYF.

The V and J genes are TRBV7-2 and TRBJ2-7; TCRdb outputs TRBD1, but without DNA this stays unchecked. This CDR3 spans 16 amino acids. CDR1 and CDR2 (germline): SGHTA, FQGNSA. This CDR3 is CASSLFSLGRGEEQYF.

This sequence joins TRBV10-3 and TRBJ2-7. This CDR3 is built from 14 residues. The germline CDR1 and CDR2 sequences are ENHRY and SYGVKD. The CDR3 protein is CAISGAKVGYEQYF.

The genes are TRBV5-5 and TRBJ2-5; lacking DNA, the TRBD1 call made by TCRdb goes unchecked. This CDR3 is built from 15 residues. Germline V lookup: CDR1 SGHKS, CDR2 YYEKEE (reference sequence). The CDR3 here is CASSPLDGVGETQYF.

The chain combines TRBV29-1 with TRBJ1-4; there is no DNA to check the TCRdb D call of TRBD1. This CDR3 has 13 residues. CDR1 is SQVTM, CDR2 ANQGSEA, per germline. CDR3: CSVGVRGNEKLFF.

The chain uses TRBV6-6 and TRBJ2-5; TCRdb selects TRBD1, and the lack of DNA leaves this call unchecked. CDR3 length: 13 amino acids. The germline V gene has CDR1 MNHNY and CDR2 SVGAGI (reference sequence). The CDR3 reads CARAAGARETQYF.

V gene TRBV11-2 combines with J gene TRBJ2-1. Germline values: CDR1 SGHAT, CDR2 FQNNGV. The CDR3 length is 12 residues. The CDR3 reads CASSLVGREQFF.

CDR3 amino acids: CASSPLTGRKNIQYF. The V call is TRBV18, the J call TRBJ2-4; TCRdb picks TRBD1, but there is no DNA to check that call. Germline CDR1 and CDR2: KGHSH and LQKENI. This CDR3 is built from 15 residues.

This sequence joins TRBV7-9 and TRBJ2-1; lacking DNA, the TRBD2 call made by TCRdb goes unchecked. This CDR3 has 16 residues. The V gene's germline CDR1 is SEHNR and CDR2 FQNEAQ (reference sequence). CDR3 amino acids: CASAGLSGNSYNEQFF.

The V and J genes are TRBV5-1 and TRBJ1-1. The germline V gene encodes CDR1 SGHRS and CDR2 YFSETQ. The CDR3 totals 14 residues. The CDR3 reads CASSLMFRDTEAFF.

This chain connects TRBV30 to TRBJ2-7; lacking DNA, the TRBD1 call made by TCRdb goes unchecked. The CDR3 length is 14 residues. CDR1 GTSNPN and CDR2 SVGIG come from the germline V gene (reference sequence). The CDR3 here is CAWRQQGTPDEQYF.

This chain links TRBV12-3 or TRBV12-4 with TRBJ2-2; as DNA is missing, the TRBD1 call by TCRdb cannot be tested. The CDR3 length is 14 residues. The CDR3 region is CASRDSPNTGELFF.